This T cell receptor beta chain was captured in a study of cytomegalovirus exposure and HLA in healthy donors. For the study at large: A previous analysis identified about 110 million unique TCR beta sequences derived from approximately 190 million T cells. Findings and limits, study-wide: Through in vitro validation, three CMV-associated chains were shown to be specific for CMV antigens. There were some V segments, including TRBV6-2 and TRBV6-3, excluded as indistinguishable.

The primer mix had 60 Vbeta and 13 Jbeta primers. TCRdb's copy holds only in-frame clones and misses some; the assay was immunoSEQ multiplex PCR. The data show 85,000 to 100,000 clones, around 64% seen once. Everyone who donated was a healthy bone marrow donor. Notes on this clone: What it recognizes is unknown.

V lost 0 bases and J lost 7; bases outside the gene matches: 11. The CDR3 is 16 amino acids. Germline V gene lookup returns CDR1 SGHRS and CDR2 YFSETQ. The V and J genes are TRBV5-1 and TRBJ1-1, with 8 bases aligning to TRBD1. Sequencing was performed on PBMCs. The source of this sequence is a human donor in good health. The CDR3 nucleotides are TGCGCCAGCAGCTTGGATGACGGACAGGGTATCTTTGAAGCTTTCTTT. Translated: CASSLDDGQGIFEAFF.